A single sample is the source of the 8 T cell receptor beta chains below, sequenced in a study of CD8 T cells in Susac syndrome. Reverse transcription used about 0.45 to 1 ug RNA and random hexamers. MiXCR, applied by TCRdb to the immunoSEQ multiplex PCR reads, yields one record per CDR3 protein. The table includes roughly 200,000 distinct CDR3 sequences, roughly 94% detected once. The material sequenced was CD4+ T cells from PBMCs. The receptors shown here come from a human donor with Susac syndrome.

The rearrangement links TRBV20-1 to TRBJ1-2, with 8 bases identical to TRBD1. CDR1 and CDR2 (germline): DFQATT, SNEGSKA (reference sequence). There are 15 residues in the CDR3. V shed 6 bases, J shed 7 bases, and the junction held 16 bases outside the gene matches. The CDR3 DNA follows: TGCAGTGCCCCACAGACCGGGCAGGGGGCGATTGGCTACACCTTC. It specifies CSAPQTGQGAIGYTF.

This chain uses TRBV7-9 with TRBJ2-7; D is ambiguous. CDR1 and CDR2 from the germline V gene are SEHNR and FQNEAQ (reference sequence). The CDR3 spans 13 residues. V shed 2 bases and J shed 5 bases, with 10 bases lying between them. CDR3 coding DNA: TGTGCCAGCAGCTTAATGTCGGGCGACGAGCAGTACTTC. Protein: CASSLMSGDEQYF.

The CDR3 protein is CSAGTGWEKLFF. The CDR3 DNA sequence: TGCAGTGCTGGGACAGGGTGGGAAAAACTGTTTTTT. The chain employs TRBV20-1 and TRBJ1-4; TRBD1 agrees at 9 bases. Germline CDR1 DFQATT, CDR2 SNEGSKA (reference sequence). This CDR3 is 12 amino acids long. Unmatched junction bases numbered 3, after V lost 5 bases and J lost 8 bases.

The CDR3 DNA follows: TGTGCCAGCTCCCTCGGAGGTGGAAACACCATATATTTT. Translating it yields CASSLGGGNTIYF. The chain combines TRBV18 with TRBJ1-3; D remains unclear. CDR1 and CDR2 (germline): KGHSH, LQKENI. Between the trimmed V and J ends, which lost 6 bases and 3 bases, there was a span of 9 bases. This CDR3 has 13 residues.

This chain links TRBV5-1 with TRBJ1-1; D is undetermined. Deletions cut 0 bases from V and 0 bases from J, with 6 bases between. Germline-derived CDR1 and CDR2 are SGHRS and YFSETQ. The CDR3 covers 14 residues. The CDR3 DNA sequence: TGCGCCAGCAGCTTGGAACAGATGAACACTGAAGCTTTCTTT. This codes for CASSLEQMNTEAFF.

The V and J genes are TRBV27 and TRBJ2-1; TRBD2 matches at 16 bases. The junction had 14 bases not matched to a gene; V was cut back by 3 bases and J by 9 bases. The CDR3 sequence is 19 residues long. CDR1 and CDR2 (germline): MNHEY, SMNVEV (reference sequence). The CDR3: CASSFLGQGTSGRVVEQFF. CDR3 nucleotide sequence: TGTGCCAGCAGTTTCCTCGGACAGGGGACTAGCGGGAGGGTAGTTGAGCAGTTCTTC.

This clonotype was detected only once. The V and J genes are TRBV2 and TRBJ2-1; 7 nucleotides align to TRBD1. V shed 8 bases and J 7 bases; nucleotides not matched to a gene: 8. The V gene's germline CDR1 is SNHLY and CDR2 FYNNEI. The CDR3 is 13 residues long. CDR3 in amino acids: CASEPTGRNEQFF. CDR3 DNA: TGTGCCAGCGAGCCGACAGGGAGAAATGAGCAGTTCTTC.

The chain couples TRBV20-1 to TRBJ2-1; 7 nucleotides line up with TRBD2. CDR3 length equals 14 residues. Germline CDR1 reads DFQATT; CDR2 reads SNEGSKA (reference sequence). Trimming cost V 3 bases and J 0 bases; bases outside gene matches: 2. In nucleotides, the CDR3 is TGCAGTGCTAGCGGGAGGAGCTCCTACAATGAGCAGTTCTTC. As protein: CSASGRSSYNEQFF.